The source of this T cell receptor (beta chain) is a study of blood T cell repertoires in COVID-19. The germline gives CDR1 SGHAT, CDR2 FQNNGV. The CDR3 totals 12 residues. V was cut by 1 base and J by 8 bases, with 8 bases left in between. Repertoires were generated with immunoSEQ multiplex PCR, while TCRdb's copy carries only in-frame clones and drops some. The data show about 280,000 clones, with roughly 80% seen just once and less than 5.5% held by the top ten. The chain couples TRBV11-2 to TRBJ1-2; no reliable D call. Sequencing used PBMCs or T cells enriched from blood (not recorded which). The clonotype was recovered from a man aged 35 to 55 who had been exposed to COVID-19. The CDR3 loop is CASSLVGEGYTF. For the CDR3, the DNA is TGTGCCAGCAGCTTAGTCGGGGAGGGCTACACCTTC.